This paragraph reports one T cell receptor beta chain. Its matching antigen is unknown. This sample was taken from a study of T cell responses to AZD1222 COVID-19 vaccine. Study-wide background: Recipients boosted at about 4 weeks or about 12 weeks are pooled. Findings and caveats of the study: Unmutated variant regions reportedly attract nearly half of all spike-specific TCRs. Recipients of AZD1222 seropositive at baseline numbered only five or six. With two AZD1222 doses given, Spike-specific TCR breadth and depth both rose.

The data were produced by immunoSEQ multiplex PCR, yet TCRdb's version contains in-frame clones alone and is incomplete. Here the sample spans about 92,000 clones, 88% being singletons. Germline trimming cut 4 bases from V and 4 bases from J; bases unmatched to any gene: 2. This CDR3 region has 15 residues. The germline gives CDR1 SEHNR, CDR2 FQNEAQ (reference sequence). V and J are TRBV7-9 and TRBJ1-6; the match to TRBD1 covers 9 bases. The TCR originated in an adult in good health. The material was peripheral blood, obtained on day 0 of AZD1222 vaccination. CDR3: CASSWGQGYNSPLHF. CDR3 bases: TGTGCCAGCAGCTGGGGACAGGGTTATAATTCACCCCTCCACTTT.